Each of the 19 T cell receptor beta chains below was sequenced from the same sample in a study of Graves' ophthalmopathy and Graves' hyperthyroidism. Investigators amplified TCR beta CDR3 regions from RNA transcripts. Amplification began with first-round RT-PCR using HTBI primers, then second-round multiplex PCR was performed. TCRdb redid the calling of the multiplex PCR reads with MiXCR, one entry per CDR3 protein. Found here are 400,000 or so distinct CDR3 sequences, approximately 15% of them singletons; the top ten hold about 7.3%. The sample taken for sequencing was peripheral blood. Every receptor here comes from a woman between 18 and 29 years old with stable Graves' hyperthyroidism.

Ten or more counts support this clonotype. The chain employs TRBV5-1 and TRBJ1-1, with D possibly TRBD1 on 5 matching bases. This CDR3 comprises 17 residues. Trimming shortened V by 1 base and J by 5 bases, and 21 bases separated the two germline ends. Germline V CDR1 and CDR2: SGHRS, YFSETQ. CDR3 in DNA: TGCGCCAGCAGCTTGTTAAGGGTCCGGGACGGGGGAACTGAAGCTTTCTTT. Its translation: CASSLLRVRDGGTEAFF.

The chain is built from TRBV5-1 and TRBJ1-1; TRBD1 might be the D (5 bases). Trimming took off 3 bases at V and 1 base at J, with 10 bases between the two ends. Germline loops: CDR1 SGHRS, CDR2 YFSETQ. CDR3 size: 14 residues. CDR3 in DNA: TGCGCCAGCAGCTCGAATCAGGGGAACACTGAAGCTTTCTTT. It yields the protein CASSSNQGNTEAFF.

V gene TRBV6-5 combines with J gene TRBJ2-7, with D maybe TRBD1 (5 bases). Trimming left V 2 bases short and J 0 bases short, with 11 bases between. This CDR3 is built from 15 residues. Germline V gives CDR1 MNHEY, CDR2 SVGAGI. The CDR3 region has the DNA TGTGCCAGCAGTTACGAAGGGGCGAGCTCCTACGAGCAGTACTTC. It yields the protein CASSYEGASSYEQYF.

Here the CDR3 reads CASSLAAGGARGAFF. The CDR3 bases are TGTGCCAGCAGTTTAGCGGCGGGAGGGGCTAGGGGAGCTTTCTTT. The V call is TRBV12-3 or TRBV12-4, the J call TRBJ1-1; possibly TRBD1 for D (5 bases). The CDR3 has 15 residues. Trimming shortened V by 0 bases and J by 10 bases, and 18 bases separated the two germline ends.

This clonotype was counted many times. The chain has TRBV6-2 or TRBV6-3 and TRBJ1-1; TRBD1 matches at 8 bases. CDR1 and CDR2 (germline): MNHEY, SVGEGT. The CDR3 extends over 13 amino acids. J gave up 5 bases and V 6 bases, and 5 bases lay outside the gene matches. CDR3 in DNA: TGTGCCAGCAGGTCAGGGGGCGAGACTGAAGCTTTCTTT. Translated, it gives CASRSGGETEAFF.

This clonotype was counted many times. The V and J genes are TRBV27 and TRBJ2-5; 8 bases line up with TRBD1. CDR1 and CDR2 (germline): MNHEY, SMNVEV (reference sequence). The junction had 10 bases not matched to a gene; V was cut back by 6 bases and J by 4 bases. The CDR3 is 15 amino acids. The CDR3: CASRQYRGERETQYF. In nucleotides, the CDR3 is TGTGCCAGCAGGCAATACAGGGGGGAGCGAGAGACCCAGTACTTC.

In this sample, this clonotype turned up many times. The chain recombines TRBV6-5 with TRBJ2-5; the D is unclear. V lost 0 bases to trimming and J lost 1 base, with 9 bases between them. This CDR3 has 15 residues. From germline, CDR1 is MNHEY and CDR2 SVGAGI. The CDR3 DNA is TGTGCCAGCAGTTACTCGAGGATCGCCCAAGAGACCCAGTACTTC. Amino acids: CASSYSRIAQETQYF.

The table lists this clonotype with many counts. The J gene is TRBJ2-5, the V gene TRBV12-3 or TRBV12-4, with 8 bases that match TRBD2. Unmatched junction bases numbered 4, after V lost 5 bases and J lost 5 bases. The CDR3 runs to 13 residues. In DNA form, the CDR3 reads TGTGCCAGCAGTAAATTAGCGGGGGAGACCCAGTACTTC. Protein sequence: CASSKLAGETQYF.

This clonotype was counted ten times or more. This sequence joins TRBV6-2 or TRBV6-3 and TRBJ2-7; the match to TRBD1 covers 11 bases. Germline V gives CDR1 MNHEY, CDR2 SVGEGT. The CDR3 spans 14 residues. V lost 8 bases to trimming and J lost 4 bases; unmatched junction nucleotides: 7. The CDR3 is CASGTGTGGYEQYF. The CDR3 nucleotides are TGTGCCAGCGGTACCGGGACAGGGGGGTACGAGCAGTACTTC.

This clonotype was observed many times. The CDR3 loop is CASGPRGLGGYGYTF. Here the CDR3 DNA reads TGTGCCAGTGGGCCAAGGGGGCTTGGCGGCTATGGCTACACCTTC. The chain combines TRBV6-1 with TRBJ1-2; 7 nucleotides agree with TRBD1. CDR1 and CDR2 (germline): MNHNS, SASEGT. V dropped 9 bases and J dropped 4; count of bases not matched to a gene: 14. This CDR3 is built from 15 residues.

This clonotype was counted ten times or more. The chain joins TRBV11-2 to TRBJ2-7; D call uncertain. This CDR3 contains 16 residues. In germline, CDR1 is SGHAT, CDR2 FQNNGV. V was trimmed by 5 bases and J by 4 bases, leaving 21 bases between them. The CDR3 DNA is TGTGCCAGCAGCAGGGCCCAGACGTCCCCTTCATACGAGCAGTACTTC. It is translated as CASSRAQTSPSYEQYF.

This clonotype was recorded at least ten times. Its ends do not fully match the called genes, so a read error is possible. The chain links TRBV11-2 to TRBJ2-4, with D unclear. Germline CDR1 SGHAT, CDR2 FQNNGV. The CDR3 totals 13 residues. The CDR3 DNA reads TGTGCCAGCAGCTTAGATGGGATAAACATTAAGTACTTC. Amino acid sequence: CASSLDGINIKYF.

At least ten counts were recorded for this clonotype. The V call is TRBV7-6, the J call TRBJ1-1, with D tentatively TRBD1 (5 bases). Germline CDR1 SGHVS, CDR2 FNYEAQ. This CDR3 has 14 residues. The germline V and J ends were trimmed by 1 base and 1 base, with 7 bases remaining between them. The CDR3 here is CASSLGQPNTEAFF. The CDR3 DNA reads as TGTGCCAGCAGCTTAGGACAGCCGAACACTGAAGCTTTCTTT.

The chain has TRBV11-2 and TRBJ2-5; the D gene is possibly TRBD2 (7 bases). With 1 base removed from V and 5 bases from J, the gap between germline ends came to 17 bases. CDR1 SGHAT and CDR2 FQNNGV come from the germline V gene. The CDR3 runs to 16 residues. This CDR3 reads CASSLAQGRAFETQYF. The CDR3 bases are TGTGCCAGCAGCTTAGCCCAGGGGAGGGCCTTTGAGACCCAGTACTTC.

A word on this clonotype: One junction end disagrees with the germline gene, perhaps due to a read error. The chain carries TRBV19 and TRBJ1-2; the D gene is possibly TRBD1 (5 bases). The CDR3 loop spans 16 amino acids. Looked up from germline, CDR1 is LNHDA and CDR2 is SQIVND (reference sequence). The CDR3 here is CASSIGIRGETGGFTF. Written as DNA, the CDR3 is TGTGCCAGTAGTATTGGAATAAGAGGGGAGACTGGTGGCTTCACCTTC.

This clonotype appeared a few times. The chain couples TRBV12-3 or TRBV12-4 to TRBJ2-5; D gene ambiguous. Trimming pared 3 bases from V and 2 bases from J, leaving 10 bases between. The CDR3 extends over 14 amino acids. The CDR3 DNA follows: TGTGCCAGCAGTTTTTATGGCGGACAAGAGACCCAGTACTTC. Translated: CASSFYGGQETQYF.

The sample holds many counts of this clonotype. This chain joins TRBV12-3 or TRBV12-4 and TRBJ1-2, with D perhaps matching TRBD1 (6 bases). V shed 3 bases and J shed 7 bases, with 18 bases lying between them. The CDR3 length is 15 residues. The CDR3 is CASSFEVWGRFGYTF. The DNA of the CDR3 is TGTGCCAGCAGTTTTGAAGTTTGGGGGCGGTTTGGCTACACCTTC.

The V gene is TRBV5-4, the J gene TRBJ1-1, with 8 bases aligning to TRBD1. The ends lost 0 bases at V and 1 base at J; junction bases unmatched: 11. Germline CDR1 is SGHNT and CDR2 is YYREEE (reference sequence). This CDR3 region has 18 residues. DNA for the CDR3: TGTGCCAGCAGCTTGGCTGTTCGTGGGACAGGACCGAACACTGAAGCTTTCTTT. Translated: CASSLAVRGTGPNTEAFF.

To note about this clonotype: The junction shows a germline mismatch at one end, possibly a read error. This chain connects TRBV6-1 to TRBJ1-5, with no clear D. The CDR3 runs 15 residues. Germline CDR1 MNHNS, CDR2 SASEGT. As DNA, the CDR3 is TGTGCTAGCAGTGGGCACCATTTTGGCAATCAGCCCCAGCATTTT. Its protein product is CASSGHHFGNQPQHF.